A selection of T cell receptor beta chains follows, all from one sample in a study of T-cell reconstitution after alpha-beta-depleted transplantation in children. TCRdb fed the PCR reads into MiXCR, producing one record per CDR3 protein. The table has more than 200,000 distinct CDR3 sequences, 25% seen once; the top ten hold over 2.5%. The input for sequencing was PBMCs, taken before TCRalphabeta/CD19-depleted stem cell transplant. Receptor source: a girl aged 2 to 10 with Fanconi anemia, due to receive a stem cell transplant. Each CDR3 is given with its conserved first and last residue. Each record gives: J gene, V gene, CDR3 protein.

j_gene: TRBJ1-2; v_gene: TRBV29-1; CDR3aa: CSVEDRGQIYGYTF
j_gene: TRBJ2-3; v_gene: TRBV27; CDR3aa: CASSPHGLAGSTDTQYF
j_gene: TRBJ1-4; v_gene: TRBV7-9; CDR3aa: CASSTGQFATNEKLFF
j_gene: TRBJ2-3; v_gene: TRBV12-3/TRBV12-4; CDR3aa: CASSYFSGSFADTQYF
j_gene: TRBJ2-1; v_gene: TRBV9; CDR3aa: CASSRTPFDNEQFF
j_gene: TRBJ2-5; v_gene: TRBV6-2/TRBV6-3; CDR3aa: CASSYGRETQYF
j_gene: TRBJ2-1; v_gene: TRBV28; CDR3aa: CASSSINRAGAVVVYNEQFF
j_gene: TRBJ2-1; v_gene: TRBV27; CDR3aa: CASNDRGTYNEQFF
j_gene: TRBJ2-7; v_gene: TRBV28; CDR3aa: CASSPPGHPTYEQYF
j_gene: TRBJ2-7; v_gene: TRBV28; CDR3aa: CASSFPVTSGSVEQYF
j_gene: TRBJ2-2; v_gene: TRBV7-8; CDR3aa: CASSFWRGPSTGELFF
j_gene: TRBJ1-5; v_gene: TRBV4-2; CDR3aa: CASSQDPGGQPQHF
j_gene: TRBJ2-5; v_gene: TRBV7-3; CDR3aa: CASSLDREGTQYF
j_gene: TRBJ2-7; v_gene: TRBV20-1; CDR3aa: CSARYPPTGGYEQYF
j_gene: TRBJ2-5; v_gene: TRBV29-1; CDR3aa: CSVEILSAEETQYF
j_gene: TRBJ1-6; v_gene: TRBV13; CDR3aa: CASSSGQGRNSPLHF
j_gene: TRBJ1-5; v_gene: TRBV20-1; CDR3aa: CSARVYQGAGQPQHF
j_gene: TRBJ2-1; v_gene: TRBV6-5; CDR3aa: CASSLLTSGRLSDNEQFF
j_gene: TRBJ2-7; v_gene: TRBV25-1; CDR3aa: CAGKGSQYF
j_gene: TRBJ2-7; v_gene: TRBV29-1; CDR3aa: CSVRGQAYEQYF
j_gene: TRBJ2-6; v_gene: TRBV29-1; CDR3aa: CSVLGDRWTNVLTF
j_gene: TRBJ1-1; v_gene: TRBV20-1; CDR3aa: CSASLYTEAFF
j_gene: TRBJ1-1; v_gene: TRBV29-1; CDR3aa: CSVVREGLTEAFF
j_gene: TRBJ2-4; v_gene: TRBV10-1; CDR3aa: CASSERSCTGVIQYF
j_gene: TRBJ2-7; v_gene: TRBV20-1; CDR3aa: CSARSLSTYEQYF
j_gene: TRBJ2-1; v_gene: TRBV29-1; CDR3aa: CSVGGGRGLGEQFF
j_gene: TRBJ2-3; v_gene: TRBV28; CDR3aa: CASILARSDTQYF
j_gene: TRBJ2-1; v_gene: TRBV29-1; CDR3aa: CSVTDGYNEQFF
j_gene: TRBJ2-1; v_gene: TRBV11-2; CDR3aa: CASSLKAGGYVEQFF
j_gene: TRBJ2-7; v_gene: TRBV6-1; CDR3aa: CASSQTGLGEQYF
j_gene: TRBJ2-1; v_gene: TRBV12-3/TRBV12-4; CDR3aa: CASDSGGVQFF
j_gene: TRBJ2-7; v_gene: TRBV7-3; CDR3aa: CASRRTGTGAYEQYF
j_gene: TRBJ2-2; v_gene: TRBV7-3; CDR3aa: CASSLAGPFANTGELFF
j_gene: TRBJ1-5; v_gene: TRBV12-3/TRBV12-4; CDR3aa: CASSFAGPNQPQHF
j_gene: TRBJ2-7; v_gene: TRBV20-1; CDR3aa: CSAPDSASSYEQYF
j_gene: TRBJ1-2; v_gene: TRBV28; CDR3aa: CASSFRGYYGYTF
j_gene: TRBJ2-7; v_gene: TRBV7-2; CDR3aa: CASSLIVTGGPSAEQYF
j_gene: TRBJ2-5; v_gene: TRBV30; CDR3aa: CAVSGGARETQYF